This T cell receptor (beta chain) was retrieved from a study of blood T cells in healthy people across ages (dated by TCRdb to the mid-2010s). For context, the study as a whole: Template switching captured roughly one uniquely barcoded TCR beta cDNA molecule per two T cells in model experiments. Age-related changes in TCR beta repertoire diversity were measured in the study by deep sequencing normalized with unique cDNA molecular identifiers. Two additional independent replicas of 1 million unique cDNA reads from the same blood draw were analyzed for two donors (one aged 18 to 29 and one aged 80 or older). The donors were split into four age groups: young (average around 17 years), middle-aged (roughly 42), aged (roughly 65) and long-lived (about 82).

Library preparation was by 5' RACE. The sequencer listed for this sample is Illumina HiSeq 2500. A second PCR of roughly 7 to 12 cycles was run with a J-beta primer mix and a sample-barcoded 5' primer. A unique molecular identifier was introduced onto each TCR beta cDNA molecule by a template-switch 5' adaptor carrying 12 random nucleotides. At least 2.5 million CDR3-containing paired-end reads were obtained from each sample. First-strand cDNA synthesis was performed from all RNA using the Mint cDNA synthesis kit, with priming by a TRBC-specific oligonucleotide. After uracil-DNA glycosylase treatment, a first 18-cycle PCR used universal primers M1SS and BC2_uni_R on all cDNA. The original methods were these. Each sample was normalized by randomly selecting 1 million high-quality reads, each carrying a distinct molecular identifier. Instead of being binned into consensus sequences, reads that shared molecular identifiers were thrown out. MiTCR, with a Q25 quality threshold and the strictest error-elimination algorithm, was used for CDR3 identification, clonotype clustering and error correction. A nonparametric unseen species model using Euler transformation provided a lower-bound estimate of total TCR beta diversity. The public reads were reanalyzed by TCRdb: fastp trimming at Q25, MiXCR alignment, in-frame beta chains only. A single entry per CDR3 protein holds the most common genes and DNA from its merged rows. TCRdb assigned the V and J calls; the authors' analysis was not used. This sample comprises 800,000 to 950,000 distinct CDR3 sequences, 25% to 35% of them detected only once. The ten most abundant clones make up roughly a tenth of the sample.

On this clonotype itself: The specificity of this receptor is unknown. Base qualities are missing; no much larger clone stands one base away.

The donors were roughly 38 Caucasian individuals from Russia, aged roughly 6 to 90 years, who were systemically healthy. Each donor gave about 9.8 milliliters of peripheral blood, drawn into EDTA-treated Vacutainer tubes. PBMCs were isolated by Ficoll-Paque density-gradient centrifugation, with at least 7 million obtained per sample. Total RNA was extracted from PBMCs with Trizol reagent, with at least 6 micrograms obtained per sample. Naive CD45RAhigh/CD27high T cell percentages were measured by flow cytometry on a PBMC aliquot from every donor. General conclusions and limits of the study: Estimates of total diversity based on one million sequenced T cells were regarded as lower bounds and as underestimates. Conclusive comparison of naive and antigen-experienced compartments was prevented by the profiling of bulk unsorted PBMCs. There was a strong correlation between observed TCR beta diversity and the percentage of naive T cells measured by flow cytometry. Because the CMV infection status of the donors was unknown, age-related changes in expanded clonotypes may potentially have been confounded. Compared with the aged group, the long-lived group had more naive CD4+ T cells, fewer expanded clones and increased TCR diversity, a pattern suggesting age selection. As age increased, observed TCR beta diversity per million T cells dropped in a roughly linear way, and a significant reduction was already evident by age 40.

This same sample was also taken into another study, of T cells of mothers and their children. Taken from the second paper: Nine systemically healthy Caucasian individuals, comprising three mothers and their six children, were included as donors. cDNA synthesis used all of the extracted RNA, with 1.5 ug of RNA in each 15 ul reaction. In the second PCR, the M1S primer introduced both the sample barcodes and 2-4 random nucleotides. Over 8 million TCR beta CDR3 reads came from each mother, compared with a few million reads from each child. Thymic selection similarly shapes TCR recombination output in related and unrelated pairs, with minor effect from inherited differences. Normalized repertoire overlap was always found to be slightly, but never significantly, higher in related mother-child pairs than in unrelated mother-child pairs. With a sensitivity of approximately 100 clones per million clonotypes, no persistent microchimeric T cell clones were detected. The study used deep NGS to compare TCR beta repertoires of mothers and children, seeking features distinguishing related mother-child pairs from unrelated individuals. The mean age was 40 +/- 4 years for the mothers and approximately 11 +/- 4 years for the children. After adapters were ligated using NEBNext reagents, the libraries underwent 100+100 nt paired-end sequencing on an Illumina HiSeq 2000. To prevent cross-contamination, the mother and child libraries were prepared a month apart and were sequenced in separate runs. For each donor, between 500,000 and 2,000,000 distinct TCR beta clonotypes were identified. Naive TCR beta clonotypes were estimated from low-frequency clonotypes matched to each donor's FACS-determined naive share, without sorting.

This sequence originates from a woman in her thirties or forties in good health. Input material: blood.

The CDR3 reads CAWSHLAGGLDTQYF. The nucleotides are TGTGCCTGGAGTCATCTAGCGGGGGGGCTGGATACGCAGTATTTT. The chain is encoded by TRBV30 joined to TRBJ2-3; the junction holds 12 bases that match TRBD2. The CDR3 covers 15 residues, taking in both the cysteine and the phenylalanine. Kept here is only the CDR3 DNA, which spans 45 bases and is read in frame from base 1. Trimming accounts for 2 bases at V and 6 bases at J, while the number of junction bases matched to no gene is 6. From the germline V gene (reference sequence), CDR1 is GTSNPN and CDR2 is SVGIG.